Following are 25 T cell receptor beta chains from one sample sequenced in a study of blood T cell repertoires in COVID-19. TCRdb's copy holds only in-frame clones and misses some; the assay was immunoSEQ multiplex PCR. This sample has more than 200,000 clones, with more than 75% found just once. Material for sequencing was peripheral blood. These receptors were obtained from a man between 45 and 60 years old with acute or convalescent COVID-19.

V usage is TRBV21-1 and J usage is TRBJ1-4; the table assigns TRBD1, which was not confirmed against the DNA. TRBV21-1 is noted as a pseudogene. This CDR3 spans 16 amino acids. The DNA for the CDR3 is TGTGCCAGCGAGTGGACAGGACCGGCAACTAATGAAAAACTGTTTTTT. Translated: CASEWTGPATNEKLFF.

This sequence joins TRBV12-3 or TRBV12-4 and TRBJ1-2; D perhaps matches TRBD1 (5 bases). The CDR3 runs 13 residues. V lost 3 bases, J lost 4 bases, and 9 bases lay in between. The DNA of the CDR3 is TGTGCCAGCAGTTTGAAGGGGTCCTATGGCTACACCTTC. It codes for CASSLKGSYGYTF.

The CDR3 is CASSSQGAGTNYGYTF. The CDR3 coding sequence is TGTGCCAGCAGTTCGCAGGGGGCTGGTACTAACTATGGCTACACCTTC. The gene calls are TRBV6-6 and TRBJ1-2, with 8 nucleotides matching TRBD1. This CDR3 has 16 residues. V dropped 4 bases and J dropped 0; count of bases not matched to a gene: 7. The germline V gene encodes CDR1 MNHNY and CDR2 SVGAGI (reference sequence).

The chain joins TRBV10-3 to TRBJ2-3; D is possibly TRBD2 (6 bases). Germline-derived CDR1 and CDR2 are ENHRY and SYGVKD. This CDR3 spans 16 amino acids. V lost 5 bases and J lost 2, with 17 bases in between. In nucleotides, the CDR3 is TGTGCCATCAGTACCCCCTCGAGCGGGTACACAGATACGCAGTATTTT. It translates to CAISTPSSGYTDTQYF.

V gene TRBV9 combines with J gene TRBJ2-3, with D possibly matching TRBD2 (7 bases). Trimming pared 5 bases from V and 5 bases from J, leaving 18 bases between. Germline V lookup: CDR1 SGDLS, CDR2 YYNGEE. The CDR3 spans 15 residues. Written as DNA, the CDR3 is TGTGCCAGCAGTGATCCGGGGGGCCAGGGAGATACGCAGTATTTT. Its protein product is CASSDPGGQGDTQYF.

This clone was recorded a few times. The chain links TRBV4-1 to TRBJ2-5; TRBD2 might be the D (7 bases). V was trimmed by 2 bases and J by 7 bases, leaving 17 bases between them. This CDR3 is 15 amino acids long. Germline V gene lookup returns CDR1 MGHRA and CDR2 YSYEKL. CDR3 DNA sequence: TGCGCCAGCAGCCAAAATAGGGGGGGGGCTGGGACCCAGTACTTC. Translated: CASSQNRGGAGTQYF.

The genes are TRBV7-6 and TRBJ1-6; D is possibly TRBD1 (6 bases). The germline V and J ends were trimmed by 4 bases and 5 bases, with 9 bases remaining between them. Germline V gene data show CDR1 as SGHVS and CDR2 as FNYEAQ. CDR3 length equals 14 residues. Here the CDR3 reads CASSSDSHNSPLHF. CDR3 DNA sequence: TGTGCCAGCAGCTCGGACAGCCATAATTCACCCCTCCACTTT.

This clone was seen a few times. J is TRBJ2-7 and V is TRBV19; the match to TRBD1 covers 8 bases. This CDR3 spans 14 amino acids. Germline V gene lookup returns CDR1 LNHDA and CDR2 SQIVND (reference sequence). With 4 bases clipped from V and 3 bases from J, the junction kept 5 bases outside the gene matches. This chain's CDR3 is CASSRPGQDYEQYF. The CDR3 nucleotides are TGTGCCAGTAGTAGACCGGGACAGGACTACGAGCAGTACTTC.

As DNA, the CDR3 is TGTGCCAGCAGCCCGGACAGGGATGTCTCCTACGAGCAGTACTTC. Amino acid sequence: CASSPDRDVSYEQYF. The V call is TRBV6-5, the J call TRBJ2-7; 8 bases align to TRBD1. The CDR3 loop spans 15 amino acids. Germline CDR1 reads MNHEY; CDR2 reads SVGAGI. With 6 bases clipped from V and 0 bases from J, the junction kept 7 bases outside the gene matches.

Only one count was recorded for this clone. This chain uses TRBV19 with TRBJ2-1, with a weak D call TRBD2 (6 bases). Germline CDR1 reads LNHDA; CDR2 reads SQIVND (reference sequence). CDR3 length equals 13 residues. Trimming left V 0 bases short and J 14 bases short, with 14 bases between. Here the CDR3 DNA reads TGTGCCAGTAGTATAGATCGCCGGACGGGGGAGTTCTTC. This encodes CASSIDRRTGEFF.

The J gene is TRBJ1-2, the V gene TRBV18, with 8 bases identical to TRBD1. Per germline, CDR1 KGHSH and CDR2 LQKENI. V dropped 3 bases and J dropped 7; count of bases not matched to a gene: 7. The CDR3 has 14 amino acids. Here the CDR3 DNA reads TGTGCCAGCTCACCCTCGGACAGGGCCCTTGGCTACACCTTC. As protein: CASSPSDRALGYTF. Supplemented by reference TRBV18 and TRBJ1-2, the full variable domain reads NAGVMQNPRHLVRRRGQEARLRCSPMKGHSHVYWYRQLPEEGLKFMVYLQKENIIDESGMPKERFSAEFPKEGPSILRIQQVVRGDSAAYFCASSPSDRALGYTFGSGTRLTVV.

The chain couples TRBV7-6 to TRBJ2-3; TRBD2 might be the D (7 bases). From germline, CDR1 is SGHVS and CDR2 FNYEAQ. V was cut by 4 bases and J by 4 bases, with 18 bases left in between. The CDR3 contains 16 residues. This chain's CDR3 is CASSSVPGGRADTQYF. CDR3 nucleotides: TGTGCCAGCAGCTCCGTCCCCGGGGGGCGAGCAGATACGCAGTATTTT.

The rearrangement joins TRBV6-5 to TRBJ1-5; D may be TRBD1 (6 bases). V was cut by 7 bases and J by 5 bases, with 15 bases left in between. The CDR3 runs 14 residues. The germline gives CDR1 MNHEY, CDR2 SVGAGI. The CDR3 nucleotides are TGTGCCAGCACCCAAGGGGGGGGATATCAGCCCCAGCATTTT. Encoded protein: CASTQGGGYQPQHF.

The chain employs TRBV10-1 and TRBJ1-3; D perhaps matches TRBD1 (6 bases). The V end lost 5 bases, the J end lost 0 bases, and 11 bases lay between the germline ends. Germline loops: CDR1 WNHNN, CDR2 SYGVQD (reference sequence). The CDR3 is made up of 15 amino acids. The CDR3 region has the DNA TGCGCCAGCAGTCGGGACACAAGCTCTGGAAACACCATATATTTT. Protein sequence: CASSRDTSSGNTIYF.

This clone was recorded once. V is TRBV7-9 and J is TRBJ2-1, with a weak D call TRBD2 (5 bases). Trimming pared 6 bases from V and 2 bases from J, leaving 20 bases between. CDR1 is SEHNR and CDR2 is FQNEAQ in the germline V gene (reference sequence). The CDR3 has 17 residues. The CDR3 DNA follows: TGTGCCAGCAGTTACTCCGCTTTGGGAGTCGCCTACAATGAGCAGTTCTTC. Encoded protein: CASSYSALGVAYNEQFF.

This sequence joins TRBV24-1 and TRBJ2-1; the D gene is possibly TRBD2 (5 bases). The CDR3 is 13 amino acids. The germline V and J ends were trimmed by 3 bases and 6 bases, with 8 bases remaining between them. Germline-derived CDR1 and CDR2 are KGHDR and SFDVKD. The CDR3 sequence: CATSDAGVNEQFF. The CDR3 DNA reads TGTGCCACCAGTGATGCGGGCGTCAATGAGCAGTTCTTC.

The chain joins TRBV19 to TRBJ2-3; the match to TRBD2 covers 9 bases. The CDR3 length is 19 residues. Germline V gene sequence: CDR1 LNHDA, CDR2 SQIVND (reference sequence). The V gene end was trimmed by 1 base and the J gene end by 4 bases; junction bases not matched to a gene: 15. CDR3: CASSIGGGVSSWSADTQYF. CDR3 bases: TGTGCCAGTAGTATAGGCGGGGGGGTATCGTCGTGGAGCGCAGATACGCAGTATTTT.

The rearrangement links TRBV3-1 (or the pseudogene TRBV3-2) to TRBJ2-7; D is ambiguous. Trimming pared 1 base from V and 0 bases from J, leaving 7 bases between. There are 14 residues in the CDR3. CDR1 and CDR2 from the germline V gene are LGHDT and YNNKEL (reference sequence). Here the CDR3 reads CASSQGSYSYEQYF. DNA for the CDR3: TGTGCCAGCAGCCAAGGTTCTTACTCCTACGAGCAGTACTTC.

The genes are TRBV5-1 and TRBJ2-3; 9 bases map to TRBD1. CDR1 and CDR2 from the germline V gene are SGHRS and YFSETQ. With 3 bases clipped from V and 3 bases from J, the junction kept 11 bases outside the gene matches. The CDR3 is made up of 17 amino acids. CDR3 amino acids: CASSSQLDRGGTDTQYF. In DNA form, the CDR3 reads TGCGCCAGCAGCTCGCAATTGGACAGGGGCGGTACAGATACGCAGTATTTT.

This clone was recorded once. The gene calls are TRBV7-2 and TRBJ2-1, with 11 bases that match TRBD2. This CDR3 comprises 15 residues. Germline V gene lookup returns CDR1 SGHTA and CDR2 FQGNSA. Trimming at V came to 4 bases and at J to 7 bases, leaving 6 bases not matched to a gene. CDR3 sequence reads: CASSSRTSGRNEQFF. For the CDR3, the DNA is TGTGCCAGCAGCTCCCGGACTAGCGGGCGTAATGAGCAGTTCTTC.

This clone was observed a few times. The CDR3, as DNA: TGTGCCAGTAGTACTCGGACAGGGGGAATCTATGGCTACACCTTC. It codes for CASSTRTGGIYGYTF. The chain links TRBV19 to TRBJ1-2; 10 positions match TRBD1. V lost 4 bases to trimming and J lost 4 bases; unmatched junction nucleotides: 6. Looked up from germline, CDR1 is LNHDA and CDR2 is SQIVND (reference sequence). The CDR3 consists of 15 residues.

The chain is built from TRBV3-1 (or the pseudogene TRBV3-2) and TRBJ2-7; 8 nucleotides agree with TRBD2. CDR3 length: 17 residues. With V trimmed by 0 bases and J by 0 bases, 7 bases remained unmatched. From germline, CDR1 is LGHDT and CDR2 YNNKEL (reference sequence). CDR3: CASSQETTGTSSYEQYF. The DNA for the CDR3 is TGTGCCAGCAGCCAAGAAACCACCGGGACTAGCTCCTACGAGCAGTACTTC.

V gene TRBV5-6 combines with J gene TRBJ2-7; the match to TRBD1 covers 11 bases. Trimming cost V 0 bases and J 3 bases; bases outside gene matches: 2. Germline V gene lookup returns CDR1 SGHDT and CDR2 YYEEEE. The CDR3 contains 15 residues. DNA of the CDR3: TGTGCCAGCAGCTTGGTGGGGACAGGGGGCTACGAGCAGTACTTC. This gives the protein CASSLVGTGGYEQYF. The full variable domain, completed using reference TRBV5-6 and TRBJ2-7, is DAGVTQSPTHLIKTRGQQVTLRCSPKSGHDTVSWYQQALGQGPQFIFQYYEEEERQRGNFPDRFSGHQFPNYSSELNVNALLLGDSALYLCASSLVGTGGYEQYFGPGTRLTVT.

The genes are TRBV6-5 and TRBJ1-3, with D uncertain. The V end lost 8 bases, the J end lost 4 bases, and 15 bases lay between the germline ends. CDR3 length: 14 amino acids. Germline V gene data show CDR1 as MNHEY and CDR2 as SVGAGI. This chain's CDR3 is CASSIDYYGNTIYF. The CDR3 DNA reads TGTGCCAGCTCTATAGATTACTACGGAAACACCATATATTTT.

The table lists this clone with a few counts. The genes are TRBV2 and TRBJ1-4; D may be TRBD1 (6 bases). V shed 7 bases and J shed 0 bases, with 18 bases lying between them. The CDR3 consists of 17 residues. Germline V gene sequence: CDR1 SNHLY, CDR2 FYNNEI. CDR3 amino acids: CASKGRQDSPTNEKLFF. CDR3 DNA: TGTGCCAGCAAAGGAAGACAGGACAGCCCAACTAATGAAAAACTGTTTTTT. The full variable domain, completed using reference TRBV2 and TRBJ1-4, is EPEVTQTPSHQVTQMGQEVILRCVPISNHLYFYWYRQILGQKVEFLVSFYNNEISEKSEIFDDQFSVERPDGSNFTLKIRSTKLEDSAMYFCASKGRQDSPTNEKLFFGSGTQLSVL.